A single sample gave rise to the 9 T cell receptor beta chains below, sequenced in a study of T cell changes during pregnancy in multiple sclerosis. Using immunoSEQ multiplex PCR, the repertoire was profiled, and TCRdb retains in-frame clones only, with some absent. Here the sample spans around 100,000 clones, 92% being singletons. Sequencing was performed on peripheral blood, taken after pregnancy. Every receptor here comes from a female donor with multiple sclerosis, enrolled in a pregnancy study.

J is TRBJ1-1 and V is TRBV28; D gene uncertain. The CDR3 contains 17 residues. With 7 bases removed from V and 0 bases from J, the gap between germline ends came to 21 bases. CDR1 and CDR2 (germline): MDHEN, SYDVKM. CDR3 region: CASNEGLEKDMNTEAFF. The CDR3 DNA reads as TGTGCCAGCAACGAAGGACTCGAGAAAGACATGAACACTGAAGCTTTCTTT.

This sequence joins TRBV7-6 and TRBJ1-1; D is possibly TRBD1 (6 bases). This CDR3 is built from 13 residues. Germline V lookup: CDR1 SGHVS, CDR2 FNYEAQ. Trimming took off 1 base at V and 8 bases at J, with 11 bases between the two ends. The CDR3 nucleotides are TGTGCCAGCAGCTTAGATGGACAGAGGGAAGCTTTCTTT. This translates into CASSLDGQREAFF.

This chain connects TRBV11-2 to TRBJ1-2; D perhaps matches TRBD1 (6 bases). Trimming shortened V by 4 bases and J by 7 bases, and 10 bases separated the two germline ends. Germline V gene sequence: CDR1 SGHAT, CDR2 FQNNGV. The CDR3 covers 12 residues. DNA of the CDR3: TGTGCCAGCAGCTCAGAGGGGGGTGGCTACACCTTC. This gives the protein CASSSEGGGYTF.

The V gene is TRBV7-9, the J gene TRBJ2-2; tentative D call: TRBD2 (5 bases). The length of the CDR3 is 15 residues. CDR1 is SEHNR and CDR2 is FQNEAQ in the germline V gene (reference sequence). The germline V and J ends were trimmed by 3 bases and 4 bases, with 12 bases remaining between them. CDR3 loop: CASSFGEKPTGELFF. Here the CDR3 DNA reads TGTGCCAGCAGCTTTGGGGAGAAGCCCACCGGGGAGCTGTTTTTT.

The chain links TRBV2 to TRBJ2-5; 9 bases fit TRBD2. Germline values: CDR1 SNHLY, CDR2 FYNNEI. The V gene end was trimmed by 6 bases and the J gene end by 2 bases; junction bases not matched to a gene: 7. CDR3 length: 15 amino acids. The DNA of the CDR3 is TGTGCCAGCAGATCCCATCTAGCGGGACAAGAGACCCAGTACTTC. Protein: CASRSHLAGQETQYF.

This sequence joins TRBV4-1 and TRBJ1-5; 9 nucleotides match TRBD1. V shed 0 bases and J 3 bases; nucleotides not matched to a gene: 9. CDR1 is MGHRA and CDR2 is YSYEKL in the germline V gene. This CDR3 is 18 amino acids long. CDR3 sequence: CASSQEVGGTGNNQPQHF. The CDR3 DNA follows: TGCGCCAGCAGCCAAGAAGTGGGCGGGACAGGGAACAATCAGCCCCAGCATTTT.

This chain links TRBV18 with TRBJ2-3; 10 nucleotides align to TRBD2. In germline, CDR1 is KGHSH, CDR2 LQKENI. The CDR3 extends over 18 amino acids. V trimming: 2 bases; J trimming: 2 bases; junction bases outside the gene matches: 10. The CDR3 DNA sequence: TGTGCCAGCTCACCAATGATAGGACTAGCGGACGTCACAGATACGCAGTATTTT. Amino acids: CASSPMIGLADVTDTQYF.

The chain is built from TRBV7-2 and TRBJ2-3; D possibly corresponds to TRBD2 (5 bases). This CDR3 has 15 residues. The V gene's germline CDR1 is SGHTA and CDR2 FQGNSA. V was clipped by 3 bases and J by 5 bases, with 15 bases between them. The CDR3 loop is CASSFRGPRGDTQYF. The CDR3 region has the DNA TGTGCCAGCAGCTTCCGCGGGCCCCGGGGAGATACGCAGTATTTT.

The chain uses TRBV18 and TRBJ1-2, with TRBD1 matching 9 bases. V lost 1 base, J lost 3 bases, and 0 bases stayed unmatched. This CDR3 region has 14 residues. Germline V gives CDR1 KGHSH, CDR2 LQKENI. The CDR3 spells CASSPRTGDYGYTF. The CDR3 coding sequence is TGTGCCAGCTCACCACGGACAGGGGACTATGGCTACACCTTC.